These 18 T cell receptor beta chains were all obtained from the same sample, sequenced in a study of early T cells in non-severe SARS-CoV-2 infection. A single record per CDR3 protein comes from TCRdb applying MiXCR to the 5' RACE reads. The table shows some 30,000 distinct CDR3 sequences, with under 6% occurring only once. Sequencing was done on a sample of whole blood. The receptor source for this set is an adult who was a healthcare worker with PCR-confirmed SARS-CoV-2 infection or an uninfected control (not recorded which).

The chain carries TRBV6-6 and TRBJ1-5; D not resolved. Trimming left V 6 bases short and J 0 bases short, with 12 bases between. The CDR3 consists of 15 residues. CDR1 and CDR2 from the germline V gene are MNHNY and SVGAGI (reference sequence). In nucleotides, the CDR3 is TGTGCCAGCAGAAGTCAGGAGGGTAGCAATCAGCCCCAGCATTTT. This sequence encodes CASRSQEGSNQPQHF.

This clonotype has a count of ten or more. The chain employs TRBV2 and TRBJ1-4; no firm D call. In germline, CDR1 is SNHLY, CDR2 FYNNEI. The V end lost 8 bases, the J end lost 7 bases, and 11 bases lay between the germline ends. The CDR3 is made up of 12 amino acids. In nucleotides, the CDR3 is TGTGCCAGCTCCAAGCACGGTGAAAAACTGTTTTTT. Its translation is CASSKHGEKLFF.

There are a few counts of this clonotype. The rearrangement uses TRBV2 and TRBJ2-7; D tentatively fits TRBD1 or TRBD2 (6 bases each). Germline V gene lookup returns CDR1 SNHLY and CDR2 FYNNEI. V was pared by 3 bases and J by 1 base, with 13 bases between. This CDR3 comprises 15 residues. CDR3 coding DNA: TGTGCCAGCAGTGATGGGCAGGGGAGGTCCTACGAGCAGTACTTC. It codes for CASSDGQGRSYEQYF.

This clonotype was observed many times. The J gene is TRBJ1-2, the V gene TRBV2, with a possible D match to TRBD1 (6 bases). Germline CDR1 reads SNHLY; CDR2 reads FYNNEI. CDR3 length: 11 amino acids. The V end lost 1 base, the J end lost 10 bases, and 7 bases lay between the germline ends. The CDR3 sequence is CASSEGTAYTF. Here the CDR3 DNA reads TGTGCCAGCAGTGAAGGGACAGCCTACACCTTC.

This clonotype showed up many times. Here the CDR3 reads CASSYELGTGELFF. The CDR3 DNA follows: TGTGCCAGCAGCTACGAGTTGGGCACCGGGGAGCTGTTTTTT. The chain couples TRBV11-2 to TRBJ2-2; the D is unclear. CDR1 is SGHAT, CDR2 FQNNGV, per germline. Trimming stripped 4 bases from V and 4 bases from J, with 10 bases between. CDR3 size: 14 residues.

The chain joins TRBV27 to TRBJ2-7; 7 bases match TRBD1. This CDR3 contains 16 residues. Germline CDR1 reads MNHEY; CDR2 reads SMNVEV (reference sequence). J lost 0 bases, V lost 5 bases, and 10 bases had no gene match. CDR3 nucleotides: TGTGCCAGCAGTCCGAGACCGGGACAGAGCTCCTACGAGCAGTACTTC. Residues: CASSPRPGQSSYEQYF.

V usage is TRBV3-1 and J usage is TRBJ2-3; 8 nucleotides align to TRBD1. The CDR3 has 15 residues. Germline values: CDR1 LGHDT, CDR2 YNNKEL (reference sequence). V shed 4 bases and J 4 bases; nucleotides not matched to a gene: 7. CDR3 DNA sequence: TGTGCCAGCAGCCCGACAGGGGCCACGGCAGATACGCAGTATTTT. Protein: CASSPTGATADTQYF.

This clonotype was seen at least ten times. The CDR3 sequence: CASSLDPDRVGTEAFF. CDR3 DNA sequence: TGTGCCAGCAGCTTAGATCCCGACAGGGTTGGCACTGAAGCTTTCTTT. The chain couples TRBV7-9 to TRBJ1-1; 7 bases match TRBD1. Germline V gene lookup returns CDR1 SEHNR and CDR2 FQNEAQ (reference sequence). Trimming took 1 base from V and 4 from J; bases not matched to a gene: 9. The CDR3 loop spans 16 amino acids.

This clonotype was seen a few times. J is TRBJ1-2 and V is TRBV24-1; D is undetermined. Germline-derived CDR1 and CDR2 are KGHDR and SFDVKD. The CDR3 is 11 residues long. V was cut by 3 bases and J by 8 bases, with 6 bases left in between. This CDR3 reads CATSDRSGYTF. The CDR3 bases are TGTGCCACCAGTGATAGGAGCGGCTACACCTTC.

This clonotype was recorded a few times. V usage is TRBV7-9 and J usage is TRBJ2-5; possibly TRBD2 for D (5 bases). Trimming took off 0 bases at V and 2 bases at J, with 13 bases between the two ends. This CDR3 is built from 16 residues. Germline V gives CDR1 SEHNR, CDR2 FQNEAQ (reference sequence). The CDR3 coding sequence is TGTGCCAGCAGCTTAGCGAGGGCAGGAGGACAAGAGACCCAGTACTTC. This encodes CASSLARAGGQETQYF. The full variable domain, with the rest looked up from reference TRBV7-9 and TRBJ2-5, is DTGVSQNPRHKITKRGQNVTFRCDPISEHNRLYWYRQTLGQGPEFLTYFQNEAQLEKSRLLSDRFSAERPKGSFSTLEIQRTEQGDSAMYLCASSLARAGGQETQYFGPGTRLLVL.

This chain connects TRBV10-1 to TRBJ2-5; 9 bases line up with TRBD2. The CDR3 totals 16 residues. J lost 5 bases, V lost 7 bases, and 14 bases had no gene match. Germline CDR1 reads WNHNN; CDR2 reads SYGVQD (reference sequence). The DNA for the CDR3 is TGCGCCAGCACCGTTTTTGGGCGGGGGGGCGCGGAGACCCAGTACTTC. It translates to CASTVFGRGGAETQYF.

This clonotype appeared many times. V and J are TRBV6-1 and TRBJ2-2; D may be TRBD1 (6 bases). Germline V gene lookup returns CDR1 MNHNS and CDR2 SASEGT. V lost 6 bases and J 4 bases, leaving 15 bases between the germline ends. The CDR3 spans 15 residues. The CDR3 sequence is CASRSQTGSTGELFF. CDR3 in DNA: TGTGCCAGCAGGAGTCAAACAGGGAGCACCGGGGAGCTGTTTTTT.

J is TRBJ1-1 and V is TRBV3-1; D is unresolved. CDR3 length equals 14 residues. The germline V and J ends were trimmed by 4 bases and 0 bases, with 9 bases remaining between them. Germline V gives CDR1 LGHDT, CDR2 YNNKEL (reference sequence). CDR3 in amino acids: CASSPFGLNTEAFF. In DNA, the CDR3 is TGTGCCAGCAGCCCTTTCGGTTTGAACACTGAAGCTTTCTTT.

The chain uses TRBV27 and TRBJ2-3; D remains ambiguous. Deletions cut 2 bases from V and 2 bases from J, with 8 bases between. The CDR3 extends over 14 amino acids. Germline values: CDR1 MNHEY, CDR2 SMNVEV (reference sequence). The CDR3, as DNA: TGTGCCAGCAGTTTAAAGGACCACACAGATACGCAGTATTTT. Translating it yields CASSLKDHTDTQYF.

This clonotype occurred many times. The chain has TRBV7-2 and TRBJ2-7; 8 bases are a match to TRBD2. CDR3 length: 14 amino acids. CDR1 is SGHTA and CDR2 is FQGNSA in the germline V gene. The junction had 7 bases not matched to a gene; V was cut back by 5 bases and J by 4 bases. CDR3: CASSVSGNSYEQYF. The CDR3 bases are TGTGCCAGCAGCGTTAGCGGGAATTCTTACGAGCAGTACTTC.

This clonotype has at least ten counts. V gene TRBV30 combines with J gene TRBJ2-1; 7 bases fit TRBD2. The CDR3 length is 12 residues. After removal of 1 base from V and 9 bases from J, the junction contained 3 bases not matched to a gene. Per germline, CDR1 GTSNPN and CDR2 SVGIG (reference sequence). CDR3 region: CAWSGLAGEQFF. The CDR3 DNA follows: TGTGCCTGGAGTGGACTAGCAGGTGAGCAGTTCTTC.

This clonotype came up many times. The rearrangement links TRBV6-2 or TRBV6-3 to TRBJ1-1, with D hard to call. V was trimmed by 0 bases and J by 0 bases, leaving 8 bases between them. The length of the CDR3 is 15 residues. Germline assignment: CDR1 MNHEY and CDR2 SVGEGT. The CDR3 DNA is TGTGCCAGCAGTTACTCAGACGGGTTGAACACTGAAGCTTTCTTT. Its translation is CASSYSDGLNTEAFF.

This clonotype was counted only a few times. The rearrangement uses TRBV18 and TRBJ2-1, with D possibly being TRBD1 (6 bases). The CDR3 is made up of 15 amino acids. Per the germline V gene, CDR1 is KGHSH and CDR2 is LQKENI. The V end was cut by 3 bases, the J end by 1 base, with 10 bases between. This CDR3 is CASSPRDTSYNEQFF. The CDR3 region has the DNA TGTGCCAGCTCACCGAGGGACACTTCCTACAATGAGCAGTTCTTC. Full variable domain (outside the CDR3, taken from reference TRBV18 and TRBJ2-1): NAGVMQNPRHLVRRRGQEARLRCSPMKGHSHVYWYRQLPEEGLKFMVYLQKENIIDESGMPKERFSAEFPKEGPSILRIQQVVRGDSAAYFCASSPRDTSYNEQFFGPGTRLTVL.